The rows below give T cell receptor beta chains drawn from one sample of a study of blood T cells in healthy people across ages. TCRdb re-called the 5' RACE reads through MiXCR, storing one row per CDR3 protein. The sample records 1.5 million to 2 million distinct CDR3 sequences, 25% to 30% being singletons. Source material: blood. These receptor sequences come from a woman in her thirties in good health. The CDR3 runs from the conserved cysteine through the conserved F or W. Each record gives: V gene, J gene, D gene, clone size, CDR3 protein, CDR3 DNA. The D gene is left open where the match is weak. The size field is filled for only some rows; it gives once, few, many or a size class.

V gene: TRBV7-2; J gene: TRBJ2-1; D gene: TRBD1; clone size: few; CDR3 protein: CASRDRAHNEQFF; CDR3 DNA: TGTGCCAGCCGGGACAGGGCGCATAATGAGCAGTTCTTC
V gene: TRBV19; J gene: TRBJ2-1; D gene: NA; clone size: NA; CDR3 protein: CASSPGVGKGTYNEQFF; CDR3 DNA: TGTGCCAGTAGCCCGGGTGTGGGGAAGGGAACCTACAATGAGCAGTTCTTC
V gene: TRBV12-3/TRBV12-4; J gene: TRBJ2-7; D gene: TRBD1; clone size: NA; CDR3 protein: CASTAGTGVVYEQYF; CDR3 DNA: TGTGCCAGCACCGCCGGGACAGGGGTCGTCTACGAGCAGTACTTC
V gene: TRBV15; J gene: TRBJ2-4; D gene: TRBD1; clone size: many; CDR3 protein: CATSRGGQGNLAKNIQYF; CDR3 DNA: TGTGCCACCAGCAGGGGAGGACAGGGGAATCTAGCCAAAAACATTCAGTACTTC
V gene: TRBV6-4; J gene: TRBJ2-3; D gene: TRBD2; clone size: NA; CDR3 protein: CASTTTSGGTDTQYF; CDR3 DNA: TGTGCCAGCACCACGACTAGCGGGGGCACAGATACGCAGTATTTT
V gene: TRBV30; J gene: TRBJ1-2; D gene: NA; clone size: NA; CDR3 protein: CAWSAFPGRGDYGYTF; CDR3 DNA: TGTGCCTGGAGTGCCTTCCCGGGACGCGGGGACTATGGCTACACCTTC
V gene: TRBV12-3/TRBV12-4; J gene: TRBJ2-3; D gene: TRBD2; clone size: NA; CDR3 protein: CASKPSGGGDTQYF; CDR3 DNA: TGTGCCAGCAAGCCTAGCGGGGGTGGAGATACGCAGTATTTT
V gene: TRBV12-3/TRBV12-4; J gene: TRBJ2-1; D gene: TRBD1; clone size: few; CDR3 protein: CASQGQVSYNEQFF; CDR3 DNA: TGTGCCAGCCAGGGACAGGTCTCCTACAATGAGCAGTTCTTC
V gene: TRBV6-6; J gene: TRBJ2-1; D gene: NA; clone size: NA; CDR3 protein: CASSYHLHEQFF; CDR3 DNA: TGTGCCAGCAGTTATCATCTCCATGAGCAGTTCTTC
V gene: TRBV11-2; J gene: TRBJ1-2; D gene: NA; clone size: NA; CDR3 protein: CASSSPRRGGGYTF; CDR3 DNA: TGTGCCAGCAGCTCCCCCCGCCGCGGGGGTGGCTACACCTTC
V gene: TRBV30; J gene: TRBJ2-5; D gene: NA; clone size: few; CDR3 protein: CAWSGVWETQYF; CDR3 DNA: TGTGCCTGGAGTGGCGTCTGGGAGACCCAGTACTTC